The 23 T cell receptor beta chains listed next were all sequenced from one sample in a study of a mutant IDH1 vaccine in newly diagnosed glioma. Time point defined: week 5, during vaccination. Mutant IDH1 20-mer peptide, at 300 ug, made up each vaccine dose, with topical imiquimod. Profiled with immunoSEQ multiplex PCR; TCRdb holds only in-frame clones, not every one. This repertoire shows more than 55,000 clones, less than 85% found once; its top ten account for approximately 2.8%. Antigens of these TCRs are unknown. The sequences come from PBMCs, collected from a glioma patient whose treatment included an IDH1 peptide vaccine. The receptors shown here come from a woman younger than 30 with glioma. Some clones in this sample may be carry-over from other donors' samples.

This clone was observed a few times. This chain connects TRBV6-1 to TRBJ2-2, with D hard to call. This CDR3 is 12 amino acids long. Germline loops: CDR1 MNHNS, CDR2 SASEGT. V lost 5 bases and J 7 bases, leaving 8 bases between the germline ends. CDR3 nucleotides: TGTGCCAGCAGTTATATGGGCGGGGAGCTGTTTTTT. Its protein product is CASSYMGGELFF.

This sequence joins TRBV30 and TRBJ2-7; D may be TRBD1 (5 bases). Looked up from germline, CDR1 is GTSNPN and CDR2 is SVGIG (reference sequence). The ends were cut back, 8 bases at V and 2 bases at J, with 13 bases in the middle. The CDR3 is made up of 12 amino acids. CDR3 region: CATTQETYEQYF. CDR3 in DNA: TGTGCCACAACACAGGAGACCTACGAGCAGTACTTC.

This clone is a singleton in its sample. The genes are TRBV25-1 and TRBJ2-4; perhaps TRBD2 as D (5 bases). Between the trimmed V and J ends, which lost 9 bases and 1 base, there was a span of 25 bases. Germline V gene data show CDR1 as MGHDK and CDR2 as SYGVNS. The CDR3 is 18 residues long. The CDR3 nucleotides read TGTGCCAGTCGAGATCCCGGGAACCCTAGGCTGGCCAAAAACATTCAGTACTTC. It yields the protein CASRDPGNPRLAKNIQYF.

This chain uses TRBV6-1 with TRBJ2-7, with 11 bases aligning to TRBD2. The CDR3 has 16 residues. Germline V gene data show CDR1 as MNHNS and CDR2 as SASEGT. The V segment lost 2 bases and the J segment 6 bases; nucleotides outside the gene matches: 9. CDR3 DNA sequence: TGTGCCAGCAGTGAAATGAGTATAGCGGGAGGGACCGAGCAGTACTTC. This gives the protein CASSEMSIAGGTEQYF.

J is TRBJ2-7 and V is TRBV5-1, with D unresolved. Trimming left V 0 bases short and J 3 bases short, with 10 bases between. CDR1 and CDR2 from the germline V gene are SGHRS and YFSETQ. CDR3 length: 14 residues. The CDR3 nucleotides are TGCGCCAGCAGCTTGGCGGGCGGTTACTACGAGCAGTACTTC. This translates into CASSLAGGYYEQYF. Based on the CDR3 plus reference TRBV5-1 and TRBJ2-7, the full variable domain is KAGVTQTPRYLIKTRGQQVTLSCSPISGHRSVSWYQQTPGQGLQFLFEYFSETQRNKGNFPGRFSGRQFSNSRSEMNVSTLELGDSALYLCASSLAGGYYEQYFGPGTRLTVT.

The chain has TRBV5-1 and TRBJ2-1, with TRBD1 identical over 7 bases. CDR1 SGHRS and CDR2 YFSETQ come from the germline V gene. This CDR3 is 15 amino acids long. The V and J ends lost 3 bases and 7 bases, in that order; junction bases with no gene match: 10. This CDR3 is CASSSRTGGKNEQFF. CDR3 in DNA: TGCGCCAGCAGCTCTCGGACAGGCGGCAAAAATGAGCAGTTCTTC. The complete variable domain, with remaining parts taken from reference TRBV5-1 and TRBJ2-1, reads KAGVTQTPRYLIKTRGQQVTLSCSPISGHRSVSWYQQTPGQGLQFLFEYFSETQRNKGNFPGRFSGRQFSNSRSEMNVSTLELGDSALYLCASSSRTGGKNEQFFGPGTRLTVL.

This clone was detected only once. The V and J genes are TRBV19 and TRBJ2-6; TRBD1 matches at 8 bases. CDR3 length: 15 amino acids. J was trimmed by 5 bases and V by 4 bases; bases with no gene match: 4. Germline V gives CDR1 LNHDA, CDR2 SQIVND (reference sequence). CDR3 in DNA: TGTGCCAGTAGTACCTGGACAGGGAGGGCCAACGTCCTGACTTTC. Translated, it gives CASSTWTGRANVLTF. Full variable domain (remainder filled in from reference TRBV19 and TRBJ2-6): DGGITQSPKYLFRKEGQNVTLSCEQNLNHDAMYWYRQDPGQGLRLIYYSQIVNDFQKGDIAEGYSVSREKKESFPLTVTSAQKNPTAFYLCASSTWTGRANVLTFGAGSRLTVL.

The V gene is TRBV19, the J gene TRBJ1-6; D not resolved. Germline CDR1 reads LNHDA; CDR2 reads SQIVND (reference sequence). CDR3 size: 15 residues. V gave up 3 bases and J gave up 0 bases, with 6 bases separating them. The CDR3 here is CASSIASSYNSPLHF. The CDR3 nucleotides read TGTGCCAGTAGTATCGCCAGCTCCTATAATTCACCCCTCCACTTT.

J is TRBJ1-1 and V is TRBV7-9; a weak D match, TRBD1 (6 bases). V was cut by 5 bases and J by 7 bases, with 20 bases left in between. The germline gives CDR1 SEHNR, CDR2 FQNEAQ (reference sequence). This CDR3 spans 15 amino acids. The CDR3 is CASSPAWQGRSEAFF. CDR3 in DNA: TGTGCCAGCAGCCCCGCGTGGCAGGGGAGAAGTGAAGCTTTCTTT.

This chain connects TRBV18 to TRBJ1-6, with 7 positions matching TRBD1. Germline assignment: CDR1 KGHSH and CDR2 LQKENI. The ends lost 6 bases at V and 9 bases at J; junction bases unmatched: 8. The CDR3 is 14 amino acids. DNA for the CDR3: TGTGCCAGCTCGCCAGGGGGAACTGGTTCACCCCTCCACTTT. Amino acid sequence: CASSPGGTGSPLHF.

The CDR3 nucleotides read TGCGCCAGCAGCTTGGAGGGGGGGGATCTTGATTCACCCCTCCACTTT. Protein sequence: CASSLEGGDLDSPLHF. The chain couples TRBV5-1 to TRBJ1-6, with a weak D call TRBD1 (6 bases). The CDR3 has 16 residues. Germline assignment: CDR1 SGHRS and CDR2 YFSETQ. V lost 0 bases to trimming and J lost 8 bases, with 15 bases between them.

This clone has a handful of counts. This chain joins TRBV30 and TRBJ1-1; no firm D call. Trimming removed 2 bases from V and 0 bases from J, with 4 bases in between. CDR3 length: 12 residues. Germline V lookup: CDR1 GTSNPN, CDR2 SVGIG (reference sequence). The CDR3, as DNA: TGTGCCTGGAGTCTAATGAACACTGAAGCTTTCTTT. Translated: CAWSLMNTEAFF.

This clone was seen only a few times. This chain links TRBV5-4 with TRBJ2-4, with 7 bases aligning to TRBD1. Germline trimming cut 2 bases from V and 7 bases from J; bases unmatched to any gene: 3. The CDR3 has 13 residues. The germline gives CDR1 SGHNT, CDR2 YYREEE (reference sequence). CDR3 residues: CASSLKGANIQYF. The CDR3 DNA is TGTGCCAGCAGCTTAAAGGGGGCGAACATTCAGTACTTC.

This chain connects TRBV9 to TRBJ1-4, with D uncertain. This CDR3 has 13 amino acids. Trimming removed 0 bases at V and 7 bases at J, with 7 bases between. The V gene's germline CDR1 is SGDLS and CDR2 YYNGEE. As DNA, the CDR3 is TGTGCCAGCAGCGTAGCTGAAAGTGAAAAACTGTTTTTT. It codes for CASSVAESEKLFF.

This clone is medium-sized (0.01 to 0.1%) in the sample. This same CDR3 is encoded by further DNA sequences in the sample. The chain joins TRBV7-9 to TRBJ1-2, with 7 bases matching TRBD1. Per germline, CDR1 SEHNR and CDR2 FQNEAQ (reference sequence). Trimming removed 1 base from V and 3 bases from J; junction bases left unmatched: 11. The CDR3 is 17 residues long. The CDR3 sequence: CASSLVGSGTAYYGYTF. CDR3 nucleotide sequence: TGTGCCAGCAGCTTAGTTGGATCCGGGACAGCTTACTATGGCTACACCTTC.

The gene calls are TRBV4-1 and TRBJ1-1; no clear D gene. CDR1 and CDR2 from the germline V gene are MGHRA and YSYEKL. This CDR3 is 17 amino acids long. The V end lost 0 bases, the J end lost 4 bases, and 18 bases lay between the germline ends. The CDR3 nucleotides read TGCGCCAGCAGCCAAGATCCCCGATCTTCCGAAAGCACTGAAGCTTTCTTT. It translates to CASSQDPRSSESTEAFF.

This chain joins TRBV19 and TRBJ1-2, with 8 bases matching TRBD1. The CDR3 spans 13 residues. Germline V gene sequence: CDR1 LNHDA, CDR2 SQIVND (reference sequence). The V gene end was trimmed by 5 bases and the J gene end by 4 bases; junction bases not matched to a gene: 3. This CDR3 reads CASSPDRGYGYTF. The CDR3 bases are TGTGCCAGTAGTCCTGACAGGGGCTATGGCTACACCTTC. The full variable domain, its missing parts supplied by reference TRBV19 and TRBJ1-2, is DGGITQSPKYLFRKEGQNVTLSCEQNLNHDAMYWYRQDPGQGLRLIYYSQIVNDFQKGDIAEGYSVSREKKESFPLTVTSAQKNPTAFYLCASSPDRGYGYTFGSGTRLTVV.

V gene TRBV6-5 combines with J gene TRBJ2-1; D may be TRBD2 (7 bases). This CDR3 is built from 15 residues. Germline lookup yields CDR1 MNHEY and CDR2 SVGAGI. V was clipped by 3 bases and J by 7 bases, with 16 bases between them. The CDR3 DNA follows: TGTGCCAGCAGTTATGGGGGGGGCCACACAAATGAGCAGTTCTTC. This gives the protein CASSYGGGHTNEQFF.

The rearrangement uses TRBV13 and TRBJ2-7, with 8 bases lining up with TRBD1. CDR3 length: 14 residues. Germline CDR1 reads PRHDT; CDR2 reads FYEKMQ (reference sequence). V gave up 5 bases and J gave up 0 bases; unmatched junction bases: 3. The CDR3 bases are TGTGCCAGCAGCGCTGGACAGGGCTCCTACGAGCAGTACTTC. Its translation: CASSAGQGSYEQYF.

The V and J genes are TRBV6-1 and TRBJ1-1, with D perhaps matching TRBD1 (5 bases). CDR3 length: 13 residues. Deletions cut 7 bases from V and 0 bases from J, with 9 bases between. CDR1 is MNHNS and CDR2 is SASEGT in the germline V gene. The CDR3 here is CASNQGLNTEAFF. CDR3 nucleotides: TGTGCCAGCAATCAGGGCCTGAACACTGAAGCTTTCTTT.

The chain couples TRBV19 to TRBJ2-5; 7 bases fit TRBD2. V lost 7 bases, J lost 4 bases, and 12 bases stayed unmatched. Germline V gene data show CDR1 as LNHDA and CDR2 as SQIVND (reference sequence). The CDR3 contains 15 residues. The DNA of the CDR3 is TGTGCCAGTACCATGGGAGCGGGATTGGCAGAGACCCAGTACTTC. Translating gives CASTMGAGLAETQYF.

V gene TRBV6-5 combines with J gene TRBJ1-3; 7 nucleotides match TRBD1. The CDR3 length is 15 residues. The ends lost 6 bases at V and 4 bases at J; junction bases unmatched: 9. Germline CDR1 is MNHEY and CDR2 is SVGAGI. The CDR3: CASRFLQGSGNTIYF. DNA for the CDR3: TGTGCCAGCAGATTCTTACAGGGGAGCGGAAACACCATATATTTT.

V usage is TRBV6-1 and J usage is TRBJ1-2, with D possibly TRBD1 on 5 matching bases. Trimming shortened V by 4 bases and J by 4 bases, and 22 bases separated the two germline ends. CDR1 and CDR2 (germline): MNHNS, SASEGT. The CDR3 spans 17 residues. CDR3 coding DNA: TGTGCCAGCAGTGTGGAAGGCAGGGCGGCTCCCATCTATGGCTACACCTTC. Its translation: CASSVEGRAAPIYGYTF.